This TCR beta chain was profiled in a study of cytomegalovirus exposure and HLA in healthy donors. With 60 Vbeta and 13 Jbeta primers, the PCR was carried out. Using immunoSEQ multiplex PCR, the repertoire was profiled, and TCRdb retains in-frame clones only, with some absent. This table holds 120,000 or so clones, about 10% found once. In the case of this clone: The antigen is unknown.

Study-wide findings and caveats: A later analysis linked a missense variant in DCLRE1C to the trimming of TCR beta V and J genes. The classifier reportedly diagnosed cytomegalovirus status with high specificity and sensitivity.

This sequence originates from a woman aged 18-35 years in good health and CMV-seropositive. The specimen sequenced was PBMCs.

CDR3 amino acids: CASSFTDRAHYNEQFF. CDR3 coding DNA: TGTGCCAGCTCCTTTACGGACAGGGCCCACTACAATGAGCAGTTCTTC. The rearrangement links TRBV13 to TRBJ2-1, with 8 bases identical to TRBD1. Per germline, CDR1 PRHDT and CDR2 FYEKMQ (reference sequence). Losses at the gene ends were 8 bases for V and 3 bases for J; bases not matched to a gene: 12. The CDR3 runs 16 residues.